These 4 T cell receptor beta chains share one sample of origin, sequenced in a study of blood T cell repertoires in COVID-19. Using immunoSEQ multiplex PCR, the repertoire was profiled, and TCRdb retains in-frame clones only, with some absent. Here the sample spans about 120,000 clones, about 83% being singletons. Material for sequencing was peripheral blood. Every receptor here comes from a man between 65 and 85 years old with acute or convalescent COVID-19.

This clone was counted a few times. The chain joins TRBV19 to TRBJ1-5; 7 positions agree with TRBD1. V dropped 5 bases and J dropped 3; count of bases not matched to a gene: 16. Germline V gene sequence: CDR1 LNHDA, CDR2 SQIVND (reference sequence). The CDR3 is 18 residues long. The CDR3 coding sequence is TGTGCCAGTAGTCCCACCCTGGGACAGACTCGGCCCAATCAGCCCCAGCATTTT. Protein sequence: CASSPTLGQTRPNQPQHF.

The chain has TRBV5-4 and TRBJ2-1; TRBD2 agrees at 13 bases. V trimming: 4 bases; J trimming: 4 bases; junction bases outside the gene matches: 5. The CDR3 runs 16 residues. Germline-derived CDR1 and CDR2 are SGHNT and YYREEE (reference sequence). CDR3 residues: CASSQGLAGVYNEQFF. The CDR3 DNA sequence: TGTGCCAGCAGCCAAGGACTAGCGGGAGTATACAATGAGCAGTTCTTC.

CDR3 in DNA: TGTGCCTCGGGGTGGGATGCCAAAAACATTCAGTACTTC. Its protein is CASGWDAKNIQYF. V and J are TRBV27 and TRBJ2-4, with D tentatively TRBD2 (5 bases). The V end lost 11 bases, the J end lost 1 base, and 12 bases lay between the germline ends. Germline lookup yields CDR1 MNHEY and CDR2 SMNVEV (reference sequence). This CDR3 is 13 amino acids long.

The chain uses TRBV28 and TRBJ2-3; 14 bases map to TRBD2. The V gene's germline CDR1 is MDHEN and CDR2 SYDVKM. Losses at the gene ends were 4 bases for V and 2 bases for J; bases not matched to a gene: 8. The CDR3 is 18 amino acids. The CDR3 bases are TGTGCCAGCAGTTCGGGACTAGCGGGGGTCTCATACACAGATACGCAGTATTTT. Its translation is CASSSGLAGVSYTDTQYF. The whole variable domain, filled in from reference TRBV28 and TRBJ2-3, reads DVKVTQSSRYLVKRTGEKVFLECVQDMDHENMFWYRQDPGLGLRLIYFSYDVKMKEKGDIPEGYSVSREKKERFSLILESASTNQTSMYLCASSSGLAGVSYTDTQYFGPGTRLTVL.